This T cell receptor (beta chain) is from a study of T cell responses to AZD1222 COVID-19 vaccine. Study-level results: Once two AZD1222 doses were given, Spike-specific TCR breadth and depth went up. Spike-wide coverage was observed for vaccine-associated CD4 TCRs, with dominant responses at 160-218 and 743-854.

Repertoires were generated with immunoSEQ multiplex PCR, while TCRdb's copy carries only in-frame clones and drops some. The table lists more than 140,000 clones, approximately 89% of them singletons. Note on this clone: Its antigen is as yet unknown.

The CDR3 spans 16 residues. Per the germline V gene, CDR1 is MNHEY and CDR2 is SVGEGT. V shed 2 bases and J shed 1 base, with 12 bases lying between them. This TCR was recovered from an adult in good health. The starting material was peripheral blood, obtained on day 0 of MenACWY control vaccination. The rearrangement uses TRBV6-2 or TRBV6-3 and TRBJ1-5; D may be TRBD1 (5 bases). The CDR3 DNA is TGTGCCAGCAGTTACCGGAGGGGAGGGAGCAATCAGCCCCAGCATTTT. Its protein is CASSYRRGGSNQPQHF.